This is a list of T cell receptor beta chains from one sample in a study of T cell repertoires in cytomegalovirus infection. TCRdb re-analysed the reads in MiXCR, keeping a single row per CDR3 protein. The data show about 830,000 distinct CDR3 sequences, about 33% seen once. No antigens are known for them. Sequences were derived from cultured CD8+ T cells from PBMCs, sampled from culture after CMV antigen stimulation. Receptors originate from a human donor in good health (CMV status not recorded). Some clones in this sample may be carry-over from other donors' samples. CDR3s include the opening cysteine and the closing phenylalanine or tryptophan. The D gene is left open where the match is weak. The size entry is marked missing in some rows and otherwise reads once, few, many or a size class.

>TRBV6-6|NA|NA|TRBJ2-7
TGTGCCAGCATCGACAACGCCTACGAGCAGTACTTC
CASIDNAYEQYF
>TRBV7-9|TRBD1|many|TRBJ1-2
TGTGCCAGCAGCTTAGATCCGGGACAGAGTCACTATGGCTACACCTTC
CASSLDPGQSHYGYTF
>TRBV20-1|TRBD1|NA|TRBJ1-1
TGCAGTGCTAGACGATCGGACAGGGGCGTGAACACTGAAGCTTTCTTT
CSARRSDRGVNTEAFF
>TRBV15|TRBD2|NA|TRBJ2-7
TGTGCCACCAGCAGAGCGGCGGGGGGGCCATGGTACGAGCAGTACTTC
CATSRAAGGPWYEQYF
>TRBV29-1|TRBD2|NA|TRBJ2-3
TGCAGTGCCTTTATGAGTAGCGGGGGGGACACAGATACGCAGTATTTT
CSAFMSSGGDTDTQYF
>TRBV6-2/TRBV6-3|NA|few|TRBJ1-5
TGTGCCAGCAGGGCGGGCTATAATCAGCCCCAGCATTTT
CASRAGYNQPQHF
>TRBV7-8|TRBD2|few|TRBJ2-5
TGTGCCAGCAGCTTCCCCGAGACTAGCGGGACGTACCAAGAGACCCAGTACTTC
CASSFPETSGTYQETQYF
>TRBV27|TRBD1|NA|TRBJ1-1
TGTGCCAGCAGTTCGGGACAGGAAGGTAACACTGAAGCTTTCTTT
CASSSGQEGNTEAFF
>TRBV27|NA|NA|TRBJ1-2
TGTGCCAGCAGTCTAACAGGTGCCGGTGGCTACACCTTC
CASSLTGAGGYTF
>TRBV6-4|NA|few|TRBJ1-2
TGTGCCAGCAGTGTCTTTCCCGGGACTAACTATGGCTACACCTTC
CASSVFPGTNYGYTF
>TRBV7-6|NA|many|TRBJ1-1
TGTGCCAGCAGCTTAGTCTTTGAGGGGAACACTGAAGCTTTCTTT
CASSLVFEGNTEAFF
>TRBV18|TRBD1|NA|TRBJ1-3
TGTGCCAGCTCACCGGGACAGCCGATCTCTGGAAACACCATATATTTT
CASSPGQPISGNTIYF
>TRBV7-9|NA|few|TRBJ1-1
TGTGCCAGCAGCTTAGAGCCCATAAACACTGAAGCTTTCTTT
CASSLEPINTEAFF
>TRBV4-1|NA|NA|TRBJ1-1
TGCGCCAGCAGCCAAGAGTCACTGAACACTGAAGCTTTCTTT
CASSQESLNTEAFF
>TRBV3-1|TRBD1|NA|TRBJ2-1
TGTGCCAGCAGCCCTCCTGGGACAGGGAACAATGAGCAGTTCTTC
CASSPPGTGNNEQFF
>TRBV7-2|NA|many|TRBJ1-1
TGTGCCAGCAGCTTCAGAGGAATGAACACTGAAGCTTTCTTT
CASSFRGMNTEAFF
>TRBV7-6|NA|few|TRBJ2-7
TGTGCCAGCAGTCGCGGGGACGGATTGTCCTACGAGCAGTACTTC
CASSRGDGLSYEQYF
>TRBV27|NA|NA|TRBJ2-7
TGTGCCAGCACCCTATATGGGGGGGCGAGCTCCTACGAGCAGTACTTC
CASTLYGGASSYEQYF
>TRBV6-6|NA|few|TRBJ1-4
TGTGCCAGCAGTCCCTTAGCCAGGGTGAAGGGTGAAAAACTGTTTTTT
CASSPLARVKGEKLFF
>TRBV6-2/TRBV6-3|TRBD1|once|TRBJ2-2
TGTGCCAGCTTCCTGACAGGGACCGGGGAGCTGTTTTTT
CASFLTGTGELFF
>TRBV25-1|NA|few|TRBJ2-7
TGTGCCAGCAGTGAATATGAGGTGAACTCTCCCTACGAGCAGTACTTC
CASSEYEVNSPYEQYF
>TRBV20-1|NA|NA|TRBJ2-5
TGCAGTGGGAACAGGCTAATGGGCCAAGAGACCCAGTACTTC
CSGNRLMGQETQYF
>TRBV28|NA|few|TRBJ2-5
TGTGCCAGCAGATTTAGGGGTGGGGAGACCCAGTACTTC
CASRFRGGETQYF
>TRBV6-6|TRBD1|few|TRBJ2-1
TGTGCCAGCAGTTATGGCGGGACAGGGGCCAATGAGCAGTTCTTC
CASSYGGTGANEQFF
>TRBV7-9|NA|NA|TRBJ2-1
TGTGCCAGCTCTGGGGGCAGGGACTACAATGAGCAGTTCTTC
CASSGGRDYNEQFF
>TRBV4-1|TRBD2|NA|TRBJ2-1
TGCGCCAGCAGCCAAGAGAACTGGCGGGGGGGCGGATACAATGAGCAGTTCTTC
CASSQENWRGGGYNEQFF
>TRBV7-4|TRBD1|few|TRBJ1-4
TGTGCCATCCATCCCGGGACAGGGGATGAAAAACTGTTTTTT
CAIHPGTGDEKLFF
>TRBV7-8|TRBD1|few|TRBJ1-1
TGTGCCAGCATCAAGGGACAGGGTCTGAACACTGAAGCTTTCTTT
CASIKGQGLNTEAFF
>TRBV7-2|TRBD2|few|TRBJ2-7
TGTGCCAGCAGCACCTACTTGACTAGCGACTACGAGCAGTACTTC
CASSTYLTSDYEQYF
>TRBV27|TRBD2|NA|TRBJ2-3
TGTGCCAGCGGGGGGACTAGCGCCAATACGCAGTATTTT
CASGGTSANTQYF
>TRBV19|TRBD1|NA|TRBJ1-1
TGTGCCAGTAGTATAGCCAGGGGGTACACTGAAGCTTTCTTT
CASSIARGYTEAFF
>TRBV27|NA|few|TRBJ2-1
TGTGCCAGCAGTCCGGCCGTGTTCGGCAATGAGCAGTTCTTC
CASSPAVFGNEQFF
>TRBV10-3|TRBD2|NA|TRBJ2-2
TGTGCCATCTTCGACCGGCTAGCGGGGGGGGACACCGGGGAGCTGTTTTTT
CAIFDRLAGGDTGELFF
>TRBV15|NA|many|TRBJ2-1
TGTGCCACCAGCAGATCTGCTCGGGGCTCCTACAATGAGCAGTTCTTC
CATSRSARGSYNEQFF
>TRBV7-8|NA|few|TRBJ1-5
TGTGCCAGCAGCTTAGCTCCTTATGATAGCAATCAGCCCCAGCATTTT
CASSLAPYDSNQPQHF
>TRBV7-2|NA|NA|TRBJ2-1
TGTGCCAGCAGCTTAAGCACAGAGCAGTTCTTC
CASSLSTEQFF
>TRBV6-2/TRBV6-3|NA|few|TRBJ2-3
TGTGCCAGCAGTTACGGCCGACGAGGGTCAGATACGCAGTATTTT
CASSYGRRGSDTQYF
>TRBV6-1|NA|NA|TRBJ2-1
TGTGCCAGCAGTGAAGCGGTGGGGGCTTATCCGTACAATGAGCAGTTCTTC
CASSEAVGAYPYNEQFF
>TRBV2|TRBD1|few|TRBJ2-2
TGTGCCAGTCTAAGTCCGGGACAGGGTCACACCGGGGAGCTGTTTTTT
CASLSPGQGHTGELFF
>TRBV13|TRBD2|few|TRBJ2-1
TGTGCCAGCGGAATAAGCGGGGGCCCTTACCAGAATGAGCAGTTCTTC
CASGISGGPYQNEQFF
>TRBV15|NA|NA|TRBJ1-1
TGTGCCACCAGCAGAGATCGGGGCAGGGGGAACACTGAAGCTTTCTTT
CATSRDRGRGNTEAFF
>TRBV7-9|NA|NA|TRBJ1-2
TGTGCCAGCAGCTTAGCCGAGGGCAGGGTGCATAACTATGGCTACACCTTC
CASSLAEGRVHNYGYTF
>TRBV7-4|TRBD1|NA|TRBJ2-5
TGTGCCAGCAGCGAGGGACAGGGGGAAGAGACCCAGTACTTC
CASSEGQGEETQYF
>TRBV7-8|NA|NA|TRBJ1-5
TGTGCCAGCAGCTTTGAGAACGGGGATAGCAATCAGCCCCAGCATTTT
CASSFENGDSNQPQHF
>TRBV7-9|NA|many|TRBJ1-2
TGTGCCAGCAGCTTAGTCGAGTTTTATGGCTACACCTTC
CASSLVEFYGYTF
>TRBV7-8|NA|few|TRBJ2-5
TGTGCCAGCAGCTTTATTCTAGCTGGTGAGACCCAGTACTTC
CASSFILAGETQYF
>TRBV7-6|NA|NA|TRBJ1-6
TGTGCCAGCAGCTTAGGGATTTTCGGGACGGGAAATTCACCCCTCCACTTT
CASSLGIFGTGNSPLHF
>TRBV20-1|TRBD2|NA|TRBJ2-1
TGCAGTGCTAGAGATACCGGGTCTAGCGGGGGGCCCAAATACAATGAGCAGTTCTTC
CSARDTGSSGGPKYNEQFF
>TRBV7-9|NA|NA|TRBJ2-3
TGTGCCAGCAGCTTAGGCGGGGACGGGATTACAGATACGCAGTATTTT
CASSLGGDGITDTQYF
>TRBV27|NA|NA|TRBJ1-5
TGTGCCAGCAGTTTTGGGTCTGGTGGTCAGCCCCAGCATTTT
CASSFGSGGQPQHF
>TRBV4-2|NA|NA|TRBJ1-5
TGTGCCAGCAGCCAAGAACAAGATCAGCCCCAGCATTTT
CASSQEQDQPQHF
>TRBV20-1|NA|NA|TRBJ2-3
TGCAGTGCTAGCGTAGGGGTCGAATACACAGATACGCAGTATTTT
CSASVGVEYTDTQYF
>TRBV27|NA|NA|TRBJ2-7
TGTGCCAGCAGGGACTTTGCGGCCGAGCAGTACTTC
CASRDFAAEQYF
>TRBV9|TRBD1|NA|TRBJ2-2
TGTGCCAGCAGCGTAGGTGGGACAGGGAACACCGGGGAGCTGTTTTTT
CASSVGGTGNTGELFF
>TRBV7-9|TRBD1|few|TRBJ1-5
TGTGCCAGCAGCTTACAATATACAGGGGGCGAAGAGCCCCAGCATTTT
CASSLQYTGGEEPQHF